Listed here are 12 T cell receptor beta chains from one sample, sequenced in a study of shared clonotypes between healthy human individuals. Sequencing used immunoSEQ multiplex PCR; TCRdb keeps in-frame clones, though not all of them. The top ten hold about 1.5% of the sample, which has 950,000 to 1,100,000 clones, about 75% seen once. The sequenced material came from memory CD4+ T cells sorted from blood. Subset indicated: CD45RA-negative fraction. Receptors originate from a man younger than 35 in good health.

J is TRBJ2-7 and V is TRBV7-9; tentative D call: TRBD2 (6 bases). This CDR3 region has 12 residues. Germline CDR1 is SEHNR and CDR2 is FQNEAQ (reference sequence). V gave up 8 bases and J gave up 7 bases, with 15 bases separating them. The CDR3: CASGLREGEQYF. As DNA, the CDR3 is TGTGCCAGCGGTTTGCGGGAAGGGGAGCAGTACTTC. Looking up the rest from reference TRBV7-9 and TRBJ2-7 gives the full variable domain: DTGVSQNPRHKITKRGQNVTFRCDPISEHNRLYWYRQTLGQGPEFLTYFQNEAQLEKSRLLSDRFSAERPKGSFSTLEIQRTEQGDSAMYLCASGLREGEQYFGPGTRLTVT.

This clone was recorded a few times. The V and J genes are TRBV19 and TRBJ1-6; 7 bases fit TRBD1. J gave up 4 bases and V 7 bases, and 1 base lay outside the gene matches. The CDR3 has 13 residues. Germline CDR1 reads LNHDA; CDR2 reads SQIVND (reference sequence). The CDR3 reads CASKGQYNSPLHF. The CDR3 DNA reads TGTGCCAGTAAGGGACAGTATAATTCACCCCTCCACTTT.

This chain uses TRBV11-2 with TRBJ2-4, with TRBD2 identical over 13 bases. The CDR3 contains 19 residues. V shed 5 bases and J 0 bases; nucleotides not matched to a gene: 10. The V gene's germline CDR1 is SGHAT and CDR2 FQNNGV. CDR3 DNA sequence: TGTGCCAGCAGCCCCCGCGGGACTAGCGGGGATCTAGCCAAAAACATTCAGTACTTC. Amino acids: CASSPRGTSGDLAKNIQYF. Based on the CDR3 plus reference TRBV11-2 and TRBJ2-4, the full variable domain is EAGVAQSPRYKIIEKRQSVAFWCNPISGHATLYWYQQILGQGPKLLIQFQNNGVVDDSQLPKDRFSAERLKGVDSTLKIQPAKLEDSAVYLCASSPRGTSGDLAKNIQYFGAGTRLSVL.

The chain couples TRBV18 to TRBJ1-5, with D unresolved. The CDR3 is made up of 14 amino acids. Germline CDR1 reads KGHSH; CDR2 reads LQKENI. V was pared by 6 bases and J by 1 base, with 10 bases between. As DNA, the CDR3 is TGTGCCAGCTCTCCCATGGACAGCAATCAGCCCCAGCATTTT. Translation gives CASSPMDSNQPQHF.

V gene TRBV7-2 combines with J gene TRBJ1-1; D uncertain. With 5 bases removed from V and 8 bases from J, the gap between germline ends came to 9 bases. Per germline, CDR1 SGHTA and CDR2 FQGNSA. The CDR3 has 11 amino acids. The chain's CDR3 is CASSRLGEAFF. The DNA for the CDR3 is TGTGCCAGCAGCCGCCTAGGCGAAGCTTTCTTT.

This rearrangement joins TRBV7-6 to TRBJ1-5, with TRBD1 matching over 8 bases. The CDR3 has 18 residues. Looked up from germline, CDR1 is SGHVS and CDR2 is FNYEAQ. Unmatched junction bases numbered 10, after V lost 1 base and J lost 2 bases. The CDR3 region is CASSLGQGALVGNQPQHF. The CDR3, as DNA: TGTGCCAGCAGCTTAGGGCAGGGGGCCTTGGTTGGCAATCAGCCCCAGCATTTT.

The chain combines TRBV7-6 with TRBJ2-3; TRBD2 agrees at 9 bases. Germline values: CDR1 SGHVS, CDR2 FNYEAQ. This CDR3 is 17 amino acids long. With 1 base clipped from V and 4 bases from J, the junction kept 9 bases outside the gene matches. The CDR3 loop is CASSLGVAGAVSDTQYF. The CDR3 DNA reads TGTGCCAGCAGCTTAGGGGTAGCGGGGGCAGTCTCAGATACGCAGTATTTT.

The chain joins TRBV9 to TRBJ2-5, with 8 bases lining up with TRBD1. This CDR3 has 13 amino acids. Germline loops: CDR1 SGDLS, CDR2 YYNGEE. J lost 5 bases, V lost 4 bases, and 4 bases had no gene match. The CDR3 DNA reads TGTGCCAGCAGCCCGGACAGGGTGGAGACCCAGTACTTC. Translated, it gives CASSPDRVETQYF.

On this clone: A much larger clonotype is one base distant, so this may be a read error. The CDR3 loop reads CASSETSGSDTDTQYF. CDR3 bases: TGTGCCAGCAGTGAAACTAGCGGGAGCGACACAGATACGCAGTATTTT. This sequence joins TRBV6-1 and TRBJ2-3, with 11 bases identical to TRBD2. Germline CDR1 is MNHNS and CDR2 is SASEGT. Trimming at V came to 2 bases and at J to 2 bases, leaving 3 bases not matched to a gene. This CDR3 has 16 amino acids.

J is TRBJ2-5 and V is TRBV5-1; D possibly corresponds to TRBD1 (5 bases). The CDR3 sequence is 14 residues long. Germline CDR1 SGHRS, CDR2 YFSETQ. V lost 2 bases and J lost 2, with 10 bases in between. CDR3 sequence reads: CASSLTGTQETQYF. The CDR3 DNA is TGCGCCAGCAGCTTAACAGGAACACAAGAGACCCAGTACTTC. Filled out from reference TRBV5-1 and TRBJ2-5, the complete variable domain reads KAGVTQTPRYLIKTRGQQVTLSCSPISGHRSVSWYQQTPGQGLQFLFEYFSETQRNKGNFPGRFSGRQFSNSRSEMNVSTLELGDSALYLCASSLTGTQETQYFGPGTRLLVL.

The rearrangement joins TRBV5-1 to TRBJ2-3; 7 bases match TRBD2. This CDR3 is 14 amino acids long. CDR1 and CDR2 from the germline V gene are SGHRS and YFSETQ. V lost 4 bases and J lost 0; bases outside the gene matches: 2. The CDR3 spells CASSAGVSTDTQYF. CDR3 coding DNA: TGCGCCAGCAGCGCGGGGGTTAGCACAGATACGCAGTATTTT.

A note on this clone: Other DNA sequences from this sample encode an identical CDR3 as well. The gene calls are TRBV28 and TRBJ1-1; the D is unclear. This CDR3 comprises 13 residues. Trimming shortened V by 6 bases and J by 2 bases, and 10 bases separated the two germline ends. In germline, CDR1 is MDHEN, CDR2 SYDVKM. The CDR3 sequence is CASSSFLNTEAFF. The DNA for the CDR3 is TGTGCCAGCAGCTCTTTTTTAAACACTGAAGCTTTCTTT.